This T cell receptor (beta chain) was recovered during a study of radiation and T cells in renal cell carcinoma. The study, taken as a whole, reports: Baseline intratumoral clonotype presence is unknown without pretreatment biopsies.

Sample time point: baseline pretreatment blood. The treatment here: 15 Gy SBRT to primary tumor, nephrectomy 4 weeks later. Radiation-treated patients gave blood at baseline, week 2 and week 4. Clear cell pathology was present in this patient's renal cell carcinoma. The CDR3 runs 14 residues. Trimming shortened V by 0 bases and J by 7 bases, and 12 bases separated the two germline ends. Germline V lookup: CDR1 MNHEY, CDR2 SVGAGI. Generated by immunoSEQ multiplex PCR, the TCRdb table keeps only in-frame clones and is missing some. The table includes about 95,000 clones, roughly 90% detected once. As for this clone: Antigen specificity is unknown.

This chain connects TRBV6-5 to TRBJ1-1, with D perhaps matching TRBD1 (6 bases). The receptor comes from a man aged 50 to 59 with renal cell carcinoma. The sequences come from blood, collected from a patient whose treatment included radiotherapy and nephrectomy. In DNA form, the CDR3 reads TGTGCCAGCAGTTACTCAGCAGGGGCGATTGAAGCTTTCTTT. Translated: CASSYSAGAIEAFF.